This record looks at one T cell receptor (beta chain) sequence and its context. No antigen is known for it. The donors were in the 120-subject validation cohort, distinct from the approximately 730-subject first cohort. TCRdb keeps only in-frame clones here, not all; method: immunoSEQ multiplex PCR. The table includes under 200,000 clones, about three quarters detected once. The sample is drawn from a study of cytomegalovirus exposure and HLA in healthy donors. The overall study: The same platform as the roughly 630 first-cohort repertoires was used for the 90 to 150 validation repertoires, a later analysis reported.

This CDR3 contains 16 residues. Germline CDR1 and CDR2: MNHNY and SVGAGI (reference sequence). Germline trimming cut 9 bases from V and 3 bases from J; bases unmatched to any gene: 14. Overall study findings and caveats: Using the classifier, cytomegalovirus status was reportedly diagnosed with high specificity and sensitivity. TCR clusters originating in the first cohort tended to co-occur in the roughly 110 validation repertoires, according to a later analysis.

The chain is built from TRBV6-6 and TRBJ1-5, with 7 bases aligning to TRBD1. This sequence originates from a woman in her thirties in good health and CMV-seronegative. The sequencing sample was made of PBMCs. The chain's CDR3 is CASFAGPTGYNQPQHF. In DNA, the CDR3 is TGTGCCAGTTTTGCAGGCCCGACAGGGTACAATCAGCCCCAGCATTTT.